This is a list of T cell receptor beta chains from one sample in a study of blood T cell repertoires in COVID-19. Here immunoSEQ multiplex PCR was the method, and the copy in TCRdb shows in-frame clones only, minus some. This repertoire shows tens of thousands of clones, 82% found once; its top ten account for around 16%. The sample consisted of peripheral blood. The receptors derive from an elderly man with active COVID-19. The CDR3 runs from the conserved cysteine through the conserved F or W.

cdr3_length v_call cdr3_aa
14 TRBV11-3 CASSARQGIETQYF
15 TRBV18 CASSPSGTGGPEAFF
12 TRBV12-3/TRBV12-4 CASSYSNTEAFF
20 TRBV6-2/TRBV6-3 CASSHLAGGYQAAYQETQYF
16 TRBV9 CASSVQGQNSYNEQFF
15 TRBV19 CASSSGTGVSYEQYF
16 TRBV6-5 CASSYSSPGSTDTQYF
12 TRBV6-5 CASRQGDSPLHF
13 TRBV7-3 CASREGSGNTIYF
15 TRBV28 CASRGTERYQETQYF
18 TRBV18 CASSSGTSGIASYNEQFF
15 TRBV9 CASSVVPGGTGELFF
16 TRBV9 CASSVSGGGRTDTQYF
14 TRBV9 CASSLGTANSPLHF
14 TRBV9 CASSVGSGKHEQYF
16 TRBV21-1 CASSGDSGGGEEKLFF
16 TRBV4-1 CASSHSGTGSWETQYF
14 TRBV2 CASSEEVAQGEAFF
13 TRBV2 CASSGISAGELFF
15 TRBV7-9 CASSLVARGGTEAFF
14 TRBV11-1 CASSLGHPDEKLFF
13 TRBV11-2 CASSRTDNQPQHF
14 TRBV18 CASSQQGANTEAFF
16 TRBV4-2 CASSQDSYRFGSPLHF
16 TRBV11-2 CASSDGQGRVLDEQFF
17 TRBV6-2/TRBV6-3 CASSYSDPAVATYEQYF
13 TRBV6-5 CATLGARANEQFF